These 3 T cell receptor beta chains came from one sample sequenced in a study of T cells in Graves' hyperthyroidism and ophthalmopathy. Amplified TCR beta CDR3 regions came from RNA transcripts. The study used the HTBI primer set for a first-round RT-PCR of the TCR CDR3. One entry per CDR3 protein, called by TCRdb with MiXCR from the multiplex PCR reads. The sample includes hundreds of thousands of distinct CDR3 sequences, less than 20% of them seen just once. Specimen: blood. The source is a woman aged 18-35 years with Graves' hyperthyroidism.

This clonotype showed up many times. This chain joins TRBV28 and TRBJ2-3, with 8 bases identical to TRBD1. The CDR3 loop spans 15 amino acids. Per germline, CDR1 MDHEN and CDR2 SYDVKM. With 8 bases clipped from V and 1 base from J, the junction kept 8 bases outside the gene matches. DNA for the CDR3: TGTGCCAGCGGATTGTGGACAGGGCGCACAGATACGCAGTATTTT. Its protein is CASGLWTGRTDTQYF.

This clonotype was counted many times. This rearrangement joins TRBV30 to TRBJ1-3; D is uncertain. The CDR3 spans 12 residues. Germline V gene sequence: CDR1 GTSNPN, CDR2 SVGIG (reference sequence). V was pared by 1 base and J by 7 bases, with 8 bases between. CDR3 protein: CAWSDLRNTIYF. The CDR3 DNA reads TGTGCCTGGAGTGATCTACGGAACACCATATATTTT.

This clonotype has at least ten counts. The gene calls are TRBV11-3 and TRBJ2-3; D may be TRBD1 (5 bases). The CDR3 is 14 amino acids. V gave up 5 bases and J gave up 4 bases, with 13 bases separating them. Germline lookup yields CDR1 SGHNT and CDR2 YENEEA. The CDR3 bases are TGTGCCAGCAGCCAAGTAGGGGCGGCAGATACGCAGTATTTT. This codes for CASSQVGAADTQYF.